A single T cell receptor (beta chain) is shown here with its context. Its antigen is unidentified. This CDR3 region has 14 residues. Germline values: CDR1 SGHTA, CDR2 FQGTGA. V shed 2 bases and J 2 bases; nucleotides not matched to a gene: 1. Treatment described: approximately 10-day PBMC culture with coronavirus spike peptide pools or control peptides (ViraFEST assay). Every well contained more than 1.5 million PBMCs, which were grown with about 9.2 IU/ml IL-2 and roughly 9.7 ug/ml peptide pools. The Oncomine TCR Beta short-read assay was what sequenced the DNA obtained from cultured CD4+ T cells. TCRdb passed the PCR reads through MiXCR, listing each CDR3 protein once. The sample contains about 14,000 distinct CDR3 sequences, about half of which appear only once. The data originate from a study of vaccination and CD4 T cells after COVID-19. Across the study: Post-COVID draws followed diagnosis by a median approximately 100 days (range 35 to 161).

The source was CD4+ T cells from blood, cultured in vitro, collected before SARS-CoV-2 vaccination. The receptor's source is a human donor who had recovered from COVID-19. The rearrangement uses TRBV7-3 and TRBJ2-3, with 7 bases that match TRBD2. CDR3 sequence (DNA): TGTGCCAGCAGCTTAGGGACTAACACAGATACGCAGTATTTT. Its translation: CASSLGTNTDTQYF.